This passage covers 27 T cell receptor beta chains from one sample sequenced in a study of blood T cells in healthy people across ages. Next came a second PCR, run for roughly 6 to 11 cycles, which used a sample-barcoded 5' primer along with a J-beta primer mix. MiXCR was run by TCRdb on the 5' RACE reads, yielding one entry per CDR3 protein. The data contain about 1 million distinct CDR3 sequences, 40% to 55% of them singletons. The sequencing input was blood. The receptors here all came from a woman in her sixties or seventies in good health.

The chain uses TRBV6-2 or TRBV6-3 and TRBJ2-6; 8 bases align to TRBD1. Germline CDR1 MNHEY, CDR2 SVGEGT. This CDR3 is built from 18 residues. Unmatched junction bases numbered 10, after V lost 6 bases and J lost 0 bases. The chain's CDR3 is CASSLLGQGVSGANVLTF. The CDR3 DNA is TGTGCCAGCAGCTTACTAGGACAGGGAGTCTCTGGGGCCAACGTCCTGACTTTC.

This clonotype was seen only a few times. V is TRBV27 and J is TRBJ1-5; D is possibly TRBD1 (6 bases). V was clipped by 5 bases and J by 3 bases, with 11 bases between them. The CDR3 has 14 residues. The germline CDR1 and CDR2 sequences are MNHEY and SMNVEV (reference sequence). Here the CDR3 DNA reads TGTGCCAGCAGTCACAGACAGGACAATCAGCCCCAGCATTTT. Its translation: CASSHRQDNQPQHF.

The chain carries TRBV21-1 and TRBJ2-1; TRBD1, the table's D call, was not compared with the DNA. TRBV21-1 is labeled a pseudogene. There are 15 residues in the CDR3. The CDR3 DNA follows: TGTGCCAGCAGCACCGCCCGGGGGTCCTACAATGAGCAGTTCTTC. Its translation: CASSTARGSYNEQFF.

This chain uses TRBV12-3 or TRBV12-4 with TRBJ2-1; perhaps D is TRBD1 or TRBD2 (5 bases each). This CDR3 has 11 residues. Trimming stripped 7 bases from V and 9 bases from J, with 10 bases between. The CDR3 DNA follows: TGTGCCAGCACCTTGAGGGGTGAGCAGTTCTTC. Translated: CASTLRGEQFF.

The V call is TRBV6-2 or TRBV6-3, the J call TRBJ1-1; D is ambiguous. Per the germline V gene, CDR1 is MNHEY and CDR2 is SVGEGT. Trimming stripped 5 bases from V and 1 base from J, with 17 bases between. This CDR3 is built from 16 residues. CDR3 protein: CASSPGYLGANTEAFF. The CDR3 DNA follows: TGTGCCAGCAGTCCCGGCTATCTGGGAGCGAACACTGAAGCTTTCTTT.

This clonotype was seen a single time. This rearrangement joins TRBV21-1 to TRBJ2-7; TRBD2 is the table's D call and was not checked against the DNA. TRBV21-1 is shown as a pseudogene. This CDR3 has 19 amino acids. CDR3 nucleotides: TGTGCCAGCAGGCGGGTATCCAAAACGGACGAGCGGGAGGTCTACGAGCAGTACTTC. It specifies CASRRVSKTDEREVYEQYF.

The chain links TRBV25-1 to TRBJ2-7; no firm D call. The germline V gene encodes CDR1 MGHDK and CDR2 SYGVNS. The CDR3 runs 13 residues. The V end lost 2 bases, the J end lost 6 bases, and 11 bases lay between the germline ends. The CDR3, as DNA: TGTGCCAGCAGTGAAACCCTGGATCGCGAGCAGTACTTC. This gives the protein CASSETLDREQYF.

The V and J genes are TRBV29-1 and TRBJ2-5, with TRBD1 matching 8 bases. This CDR3 is 14 amino acids long. The V segment lost 2 bases and the J segment 7 bases; nucleotides outside the gene matches: 9. The germline CDR1 and CDR2 sequences are SQVTM and ANQGSEA. CDR3: CSVERQGRVGTQYF. The CDR3 nucleotides read TGCAGCGTTGAACGACAGGGGCGGGTCGGGACCCAGTACTTC.

This clonotype was recorded once. The chain links TRBV7-9 to TRBJ1-1; possible D gene TRBD1, 6 bases. V was trimmed by 2 bases and J by 3 bases, leaving 10 bases between them. The CDR3 length is 14 residues. Germline V gene lookup returns CDR1 SEHNR and CDR2 FQNEAQ (reference sequence). This CDR3 reads CASSLSGADTEAFF. The CDR3 DNA follows: TGTGCCAGCAGCTTATCGGGGGCCGACACTGAAGCTTTCTTT.

The chain recombines TRBV7-9 with TRBJ1-4, with 11 bases fitting TRBD1. V trimming: 5 bases; J trimming: 3 bases; junction bases outside the gene matches: 8. Looked up from germline, CDR1 is SEHNR and CDR2 is FQNEAQ (reference sequence). The CDR3 consists of 17 residues. CDR3 protein: CASSPGTGGSANEKLFF. The CDR3, as DNA: TGTGCCAGCAGCCCGGGGACAGGGGGGTCGGCTAATGAAAAACTGTTTTTT.

A single count supports this clonotype. The V and J genes are TRBV10-3 and TRBJ1-5; 7 positions agree with TRBD1. V lost 4 bases, J lost 4 bases, and 4 bases stayed unmatched. The V gene's germline CDR1 is ENHRY and CDR2 SYGVKD. CDR3 length: 14 amino acids. The CDR3 is CAISGDSLNQPQHF. The CDR3 DNA reads as TGTGCCATCAGTGGGGACAGTCTTAATCAGCCCCAGCATTTT.

This clonotype was observed a handful of times. This chain links TRBV7-2 with TRBJ2-5, with 9 bases lining up with TRBD1. Germline V gene lookup returns CDR1 SGHTA and CDR2 FQGNSA. This CDR3 contains 15 residues. The ends lost 5 bases at V and 5 bases at J; junction bases unmatched: 9. The CDR3 DNA follows: TGTGCCAGCAGCGCCCAAACCGGACAGGGGGAGACCCAGTACTTC. This translates into CASSAQTGQGETQYF.

The chain has TRBV28 and TRBJ2-1; 11 bases fit TRBD2. The CDR3 spans 16 residues. The junction had 11 bases not matched to a gene; V was cut back by 6 bases and J by 7 bases. Germline CDR1 and CDR2: MDHEN and SYDVKM. The CDR3 coding sequence is TGTGCCAGCAGCCCACCTCGGACTAGCGGGCGTAATGAGCAGTTCTTC. It translates to CASSPPRTSGRNEQFF. The complete variable domain, with remaining parts taken from reference TRBV28 and TRBJ2-1, reads DVKVTQSSRYLVKRTGEKVFLECVQDMDHENMFWYRQDPGLGLRLIYFSYDVKMKEKGDIPEGYSVSREKKERFSLILESASTNQTSMYLCASSPPRTSGRNEQFFGPGTRLTVL.

The genes are TRBV30 and TRBJ2-4, with D unresolved. The CDR3 covers 14 residues. With 2 bases removed from V and 9 bases from J, the gap between germline ends came to 17 bases. CDR1 and CDR2 (germline): GTSNPN, SVGIG (reference sequence). CDR3 loop: CAWSPSTPGGIQYF. The CDR3 nucleotides read TGTGCCTGGAGTCCCTCGACCCCCGGTGGCATTCAGTACTTC.

The chain links TRBV7-9 to TRBJ2-7; TRBD1 might be the D (6 bases). The V end was cut by 9 bases, the J end by 7 bases, with 22 bases between. This CDR3 contains 14 residues. Looked up from germline, CDR1 is SEHNR and CDR2 is FQNEAQ (reference sequence). CDR3 bases: TGTGCCAGTACAGGGTTAGCAAGCTACGATGAGCAGTACTTC. This gives the protein CASTGLASYDEQYF.

The CDR3 sequence is CASSPRTSGRVSYNEQFF. CDR3 nucleotide sequence: TGTGCCAGCAGTCCCCGGACTAGCGGGAGGGTATCCTACAATGAGCAGTTCTTC. This sequence joins TRBV12-3 or TRBV12-4 and TRBJ2-1, with 15 bases that match TRBD2. Losses at the gene ends were 5 bases for V and 1 base for J; bases not matched to a gene: 6. There are 18 residues in the CDR3.

V is TRBV14 and J is TRBJ2-7; TRBD2 agrees at 10 bases. Germline values: CDR1 SGHDN, CDR2 FVKESK. CDR3 length: 14 residues. V dropped 6 bases and J dropped 4; count of bases not matched to a gene: 6. The CDR3: CASSASGRGYEQYF. The CDR3 DNA is TGTGCCAGCAGTGCTAGCGGGAGAGGTTACGAGCAGTACTTC.

This clonotype was seen just once. This chain joins TRBV27 and TRBJ1-5; D is uncertain. V shed 5 bases and J shed 1 base, with 12 bases lying between them. Germline V gene data show CDR1 as MNHEY and CDR2 as SMNVEV (reference sequence). This CDR3 comprises 15 residues. CDR3 region: CASSSRSPSNQPQHF. The CDR3 DNA reads as TGTGCCAGCAGTAGTAGATCCCCAAGCAATCAGCCCCAGCATTTT.

In its sample, this clonotype was seen a few times. The chain recombines TRBV29-1 with TRBJ2-6; no reliable D call. V shed 2 bases and J shed 0 bases, with 8 bases lying between them. The CDR3 covers 15 residues. Germline CDR1 SQVTM, CDR2 ANQGSEA. The CDR3, as DNA: TGCAGCGTTGAACGGGTCCCCTCTGGGGCCAACGTCCTGACTTTC. Protein product: CSVERVPSGANVLTF.

This chain connects TRBV29-1 to TRBJ2-5; TRBD1 agrees at 7 bases. After removal of 7 bases from V and 7 bases from J, the junction contained 9 bases not matched to a gene. In germline, CDR1 is SQVTM, CDR2 ANQGSEA. The CDR3 has 12 amino acids. The CDR3 DNA reads as TGCAGCGCCGAGGGGGCAAGGGGGACCCAGTACTTC. It translates to CSAEGARGTQYF.

The chain joins TRBV6-5 to TRBJ2-7, with 8 bases fitting TRBD1. The CDR3 is 14 residues long. Germline V gives CDR1 MNHEY, CDR2 SVGAGI. The V gene end was trimmed by 2 bases and the J gene end by 5 bases; junction bases not matched to a gene: 5. The CDR3 region has the DNA TGTGCCAGCAGTTACGGGACAGGTGTTGACGAGCAGTACTTC. Its translation: CASSYGTGVDEQYF.

This chain connects TRBV11-1 to TRBJ2-3; weak D call: TRBD1 (5 bases). V was trimmed by 5 bases and J by 2 bases, leaving 20 bases between them. The CDR3 has 17 amino acids. Germline-derived CDR1 and CDR2 are SGHAT and FQDESV (reference sequence). CDR3 in amino acids: CASSDRGVPGPTDTQYF. The DNA of the CDR3 is TGTGCCAGCAGCGACAGAGGTGTGCCGGGCCCCACAGATACGCAGTATTTT. Combining the CDR3 with reference TRBV11-1 and TRBJ2-3 gives the whole variable domain EAEVAQSPRYKITEKSQAVAFWCDPISGHATLYWYRQILGQGPELLVQFQDESVVDDSQLPKDRFSAERLKGVDSTLKIQPAELGDSAMYLCASSDRGVPGPTDTQYFGPGTRLTVL.

A note on this clonotype: Here the CDR3 omits its conserved ending phenylalanine or tryptophan, so a read error is the likely source. The chain is built from TRBV20-1 and TRBJ2-7; 10 positions match TRBD2. Germline trimming cut 3 bases from V and 8 bases from J; bases unmatched to any gene: 10. From germline, CDR1 is DFQATT and CDR2 SNEGSKA (reference sequence). This CDR3 has 14 residues. The CDR3 is CSARVASGRDQQYL. The CDR3 nucleotides are TGCAGTGCTAGGGTCGCTAGCGGGAGAGATCAGCAGTACCTC.

The chain carries TRBV20-1 and TRBJ2-7; the match to TRBD2 covers 7 bases. The V segment lost 2 bases and the J segment 5 bases; nucleotides outside the gene matches: 12. CDR3 length: 15 residues. The V gene's germline CDR1 is DFQATT and CDR2 SNEGSKA (reference sequence). The CDR3 reads CSARPDTITSDEQYF. The CDR3 DNA reads TGCAGTGCTAGACCGGATACCATCACTAGCGACGAGCAGTACTTC.

This clonotype turned up a few times. The rearrangement joins TRBV15 to TRBJ2-4; possibly TRBD1 for D (6 bases). The ends were cut back, 3 bases at V and 13 bases at J, with 25 bases in the middle. The CDR3 has 16 residues. Germline CDR1 is LNHNV and CDR2 is YYDKDF (reference sequence). CDR3 bases: TGTGCCACCAGCAGGGACAGCGGACGGCGGTTACGAGCGCAGTACTTC. This gives the protein CATSRDSGRRLRAQYF.

V usage is TRBV3-1 and J usage is TRBJ2-7; D is unclear. The J call could be wrong; TRBJ2-5 is a better fit for the DNA end. CDR3 length equals 14 residues. Per germline, CDR1 LGHDT and CDR2 YNNKEL (reference sequence). Written as DNA, the CDR3 is TGTGCCAGCAGCCAAGTGATAGGCGGAGAGACCCAGTACTTC. Translated: CASSQVIGGETQYF.

The chain recombines TRBV2 with TRBJ1-6; D unclear. Germline V lookup: CDR1 SNHLY, CDR2 FYNNEI. This CDR3 is 12 amino acids long. V was trimmed by 3 bases and J by 17 bases, leaving 14 bases between them. This chain's CDR3 is CASSEKLRAFHF. The CDR3 bases are TGTGCCAGCAGTGAGAAATTAAGGGCCTTCCACTTT.